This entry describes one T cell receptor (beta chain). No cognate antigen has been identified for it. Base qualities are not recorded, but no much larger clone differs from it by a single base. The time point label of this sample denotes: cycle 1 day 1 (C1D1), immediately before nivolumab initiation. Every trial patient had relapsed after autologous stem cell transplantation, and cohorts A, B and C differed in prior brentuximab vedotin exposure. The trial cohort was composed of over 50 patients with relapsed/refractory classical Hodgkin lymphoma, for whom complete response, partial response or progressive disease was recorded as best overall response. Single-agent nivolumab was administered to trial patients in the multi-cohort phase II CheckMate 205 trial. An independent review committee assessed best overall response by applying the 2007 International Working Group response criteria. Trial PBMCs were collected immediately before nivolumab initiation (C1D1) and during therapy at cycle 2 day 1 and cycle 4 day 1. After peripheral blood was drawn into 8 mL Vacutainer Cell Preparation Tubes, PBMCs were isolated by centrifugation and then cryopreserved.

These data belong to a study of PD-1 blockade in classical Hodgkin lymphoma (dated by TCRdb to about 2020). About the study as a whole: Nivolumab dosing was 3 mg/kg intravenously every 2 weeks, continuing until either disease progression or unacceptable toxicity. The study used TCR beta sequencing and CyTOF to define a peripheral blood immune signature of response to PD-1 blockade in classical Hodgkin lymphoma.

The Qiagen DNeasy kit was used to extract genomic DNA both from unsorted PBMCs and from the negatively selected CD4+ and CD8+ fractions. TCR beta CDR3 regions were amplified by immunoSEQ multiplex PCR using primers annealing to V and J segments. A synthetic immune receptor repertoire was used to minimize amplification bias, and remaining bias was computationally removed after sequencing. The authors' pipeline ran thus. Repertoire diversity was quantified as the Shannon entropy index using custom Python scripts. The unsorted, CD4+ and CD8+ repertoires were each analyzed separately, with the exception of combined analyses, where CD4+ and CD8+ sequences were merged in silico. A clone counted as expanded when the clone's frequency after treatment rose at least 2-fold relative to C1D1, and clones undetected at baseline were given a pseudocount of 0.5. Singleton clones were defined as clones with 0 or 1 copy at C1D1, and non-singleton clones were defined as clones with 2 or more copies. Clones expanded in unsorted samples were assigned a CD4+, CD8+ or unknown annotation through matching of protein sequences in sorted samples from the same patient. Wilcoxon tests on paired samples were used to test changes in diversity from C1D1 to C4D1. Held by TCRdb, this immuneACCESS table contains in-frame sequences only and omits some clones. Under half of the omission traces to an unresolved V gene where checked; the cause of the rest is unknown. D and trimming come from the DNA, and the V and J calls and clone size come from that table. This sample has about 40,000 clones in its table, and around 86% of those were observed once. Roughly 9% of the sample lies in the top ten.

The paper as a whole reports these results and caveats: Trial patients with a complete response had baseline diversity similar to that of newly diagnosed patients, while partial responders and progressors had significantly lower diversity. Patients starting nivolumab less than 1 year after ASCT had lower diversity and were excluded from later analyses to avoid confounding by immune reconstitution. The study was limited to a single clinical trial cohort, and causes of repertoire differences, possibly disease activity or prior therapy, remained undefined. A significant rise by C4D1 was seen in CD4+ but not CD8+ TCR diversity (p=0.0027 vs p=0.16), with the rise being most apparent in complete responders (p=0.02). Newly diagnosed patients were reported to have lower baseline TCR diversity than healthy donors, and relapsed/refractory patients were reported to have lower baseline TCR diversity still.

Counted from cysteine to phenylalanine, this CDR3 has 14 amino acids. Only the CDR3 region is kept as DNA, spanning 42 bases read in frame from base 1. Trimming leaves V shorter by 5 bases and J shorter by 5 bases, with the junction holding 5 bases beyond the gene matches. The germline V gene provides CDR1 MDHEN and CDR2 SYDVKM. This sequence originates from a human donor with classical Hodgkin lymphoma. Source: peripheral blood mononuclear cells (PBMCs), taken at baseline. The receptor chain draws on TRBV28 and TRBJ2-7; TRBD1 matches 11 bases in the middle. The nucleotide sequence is TGTGCCAGCAGTAGTAGGACAGGGGGCGACGAGCAGTACTTC. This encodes CASSSRTGGDEQYF.